Listed here are 29 T cell receptor beta chains from one sample, sequenced in a study of blood T cell repertoires in COVID-19. Profiling relied on immunoSEQ multiplex PCR, and the TCRdb table lists in-frame clones only, not all of them. The sample yields 200,000 or so clones, roughly 75% seen once. Sequencing input: peripheral blood. The receptors shown here come from a woman aged 70-85 years with acute or convalescent COVID-19.

The table lists this clone with a count of one. The gene calls are TRBV7-3 and TRBJ2-1; 7 bases are a match to TRBD2. CDR1 is SGHTA and CDR2 is FQGTGA in the germline V gene. Losses at the gene ends were 3 bases for V and 2 bases for J; bases not matched to a gene: 4. The CDR3 is made up of 15 amino acids. For the CDR3, the DNA is TGTGCCAGCAGCTTCAAGGGAGGGCCCTACAATGAGCAGTTCTTC. It specifies CASSFKGGPYNEQFF.

V usage is TRBV24-1 and J usage is TRBJ2-5; D not resolved. The CDR3 spans 13 residues. Between the trimmed V and J ends, which lost 2 bases and 0 bases, there was a span of 3 bases. Germline CDR1 and CDR2: KGHDR and SFDVKD. In DNA form, the CDR3 reads TGTGCCACCAGTGATTCATACCAAGAGACCCAGTACTTC. Translated, it gives CATSDSYQETQYF.

The rearrangement links TRBV28 to TRBJ2-2; TRBD1 matches 7 bases. V gave up 4 bases and J gave up 3 bases; unmatched junction bases: 5. The CDR3 runs to 15 residues. In germline, CDR1 is MDHEN, CDR2 SYDVKM. CDR3: CASSSTGTDTGELFF. CDR3 nucleotide sequence: TGTGCCAGCAGTTCGACAGGGACGGACACCGGGGAGCTGTTTTTT.

The chain carries TRBV3-1 (or the pseudogene TRBV3-2) and TRBJ2-3, with 16 bases matching TRBD2. This CDR3 region has 18 residues. Germline V lookup: CDR1 LGHDT, CDR2 YNNKEL (reference sequence). V shed 5 bases and J 7 bases; nucleotides not matched to a gene: 12. The CDR3 nucleotides are TGTGCCAGCAGCGGGACTAGCGGGAGGGGCATCTTACGAAATACGCAGTATTTT. It is translated as CASSGTSGRGILRNTQYF.

The DNA of the CDR3 is TGTGCCTGGAGTGTGACGGCAGGGCCCTATGGCTACACCTTC. Amino acid sequence: CAWSVTAGPYGYTF. The gene calls are TRBV30 and TRBJ1-2; possibly TRBD1 for D (5 bases). In germline, CDR1 is GTSNPN, CDR2 SVGIG (reference sequence). The CDR3 covers 14 residues. V was clipped by 0 bases and J by 4 bases, with 12 bases between them.

V gene TRBV7-6 combines with J gene TRBJ2-6; 8 bases fit TRBD1. The CDR3 is made up of 16 amino acids. The germline gives CDR1 SGHVS, CDR2 FNYEAQ. V lost 6 bases and J lost 0; bases outside the gene matches: 4. The DNA for the CDR3 is TGTGCCAGCAGTACGGGACAGGCCTCTGGGGCCAACGTCCTGACTTTC. It codes for CASSTGQASGANVLTF.

CDR3 coding DNA: TGTGCCAGCAGCCCGAGGACTGGGGGGAAAGAGACCCAGTACTTC. Protein: CASSPRTGGKETQYF. The genes are TRBV5-4 and TRBJ2-5; D is possibly TRBD2 (6 bases). CDR3 size: 15 residues. The V gene's germline CDR1 is SGHNT and CDR2 YYREEE (reference sequence). Trimming took 4 bases from V and 3 from J, leaving 16 bases between them. Together with reference TRBV5-4 and TRBJ2-5, the CDR3 gives the full variable domain: ETGVTQSPTHLIKTRGQQVTLRCSSQSGHNTVSWYQQALGQGPQFIFQYYREEENGRGNFPPRFSGLQFPNYSSELNVNALELDDSALYLCASSPRTGGKETQYFGPGTRLLVL.

This clone was seen once. The gene calls are TRBV5-4 and TRBJ2-5; 8 bases align to TRBD1. CDR1 is SGHNT, CDR2 YYREEE, per germline (reference sequence). J was trimmed by 1 base and V by 4 bases; bases with no gene match: 6. The CDR3 contains 15 residues. CDR3 in amino acids: CASSVRDRLQETQYF. The CDR3 DNA follows: TGTGCCAGCAGCGTCCGGGACAGGCTCCAAGAGACCCAGTACTTC.

The chain joins TRBV5-1 to TRBJ1-2; no reliable D call. Trimming removed 0 bases from V and 2 bases from J, with 8 bases in between. CDR1 and CDR2 from the germline V gene are SGHRS and YFSETQ. The CDR3 totals 14 residues. CDR3 nucleotides: TGCGCCAGCAGCTTGGCCTCGAGCAACTATGGCTACACCTTC. This gives the protein CASSLASSNYGYTF. Together with reference TRBV5-1 and TRBJ1-2, the CDR3 gives the full variable domain: KAGVTQTPRYLIKTRGQQVTLSCSPISGHRSVSWYQQTPGQGLQFLFEYFSETQRNKGNFPGRFSGRQFSNSRSEMNVSTLELGDSALYLCASSLASSNYGYTFGSGTRLTVV.

The chain combines TRBV19 with TRBJ1-1, with 9 bases lining up with TRBD1. The CDR3 loop spans 14 amino acids. Looked up from germline, CDR1 is LNHDA and CDR2 is SQIVND (reference sequence). V was pared by 5 bases and J by 7 bases, with 8 bases of the junction left unmatched. CDR3 loop: CASSPSRDRDEAFF. In DNA, the CDR3 is TGTGCCAGTAGTCCGTCCCGGGACAGGGATGAAGCTTTCTTT.

This clone was picked up one time. The gene calls are TRBV2 and TRBJ1-5, with 9 bases that match TRBD1. The V gene end was trimmed by 7 bases and the J gene end by 2 bases; junction bases not matched to a gene: 6. The CDR3 covers 15 residues. Germline-derived CDR1 and CDR2 are SNHLY and FYNNEI. The chain's CDR3 is CASNKDRGGNQPQHF. As DNA, the CDR3 is TGTGCCAGCAACAAAGACAGGGGGGGCAATCAGCCCCAGCATTTT.

This clone was detected a few times. This chain uses TRBV5-1 with TRBJ1-2; 9 bases fit TRBD1. Germline values: CDR1 SGHRS, CDR2 YFSETQ. The V segment lost 0 bases and the J segment 8 bases; nucleotides outside the gene matches: 5. The CDR3 has 14 amino acids. CDR3 nucleotides: TGCGCCAGCAGCTTGGACAGGGGGCCTTCAGGCTACACCTTC. Translation gives CASSLDRGPSGYTF.

The gene calls are TRBV10-3 and TRBJ2-5, with D possibly being TRBD1 (6 bases). CDR3 length equals 14 residues. V lost 4 bases and J 0 bases, leaving 9 bases between the germline ends. CDR1 and CDR2 from the germline V gene are ENHRY and SYGVKD. CDR3 sequence reads: CAISAGHNQETQYF. CDR3 coding DNA: TGTGCCATCAGTGCGGGACACAACCAAGAGACCCAGTACTTC.

The chain employs TRBV2 and TRBJ2-2; 12 bases align to TRBD2. This CDR3 is built from 16 residues. Germline lookup yields CDR1 SNHLY and CDR2 FYNNEI. J was trimmed by 3 bases and V by 4 bases; bases with no gene match: 3. DNA of the CDR3: TGTGCCAGCAGTGCCCGACTAGCGGGAGACACCGGGGAGCTGTTTTTT. Translated, it gives CASSARLAGDTGELFF.

The chain is built from TRBV7-3 and TRBJ2-3; TRBD2 is a possible D gene (6 bases). Germline CDR1 and CDR2: SGHTA and FQGTGA. This CDR3 is built from 18 residues. Trimming stripped 2 bases from V and 0 bases from J, with 18 bases between. The CDR3 spells CASSLGRTNYLSTDTQYF. The CDR3 nucleotides read TGTGCCAGCAGCTTAGGGAGGACGAATTATTTAAGCACAGATACGCAGTATTTT. Variable domain in full (rest from reference TRBV7-3 and TRBJ2-3): GAGVSQTPSNKVTEKGKYVELRCDPISGHTALYWYRQSLGQGPEFLIYFQGTGAADDSGLPNDRFFAVRPEGSVSTLKIQRTERGDSAVYLCASSLGRTNYLSTDTQYFGPGTRLTVL.

The V and J genes are TRBV28 and TRBJ1-2; D is undetermined. Trimming cost V 3 bases and J 4 bases, with 6 bases left between them. The V gene's germline CDR1 is MDHEN and CDR2 SYDVKM. The CDR3 runs to 12 residues. CDR3 region: CASSFSLYGYTF. CDR3 in DNA: TGTGCCAGCAGTTTTTCCCTCTATGGCTACACCTTC.

The chain links TRBV11-3 to TRBJ2-7, with 7 bases that match TRBD1. The CDR3 covers 15 residues. Germline V gene data show CDR1 as SGHNT and CDR2 as YENEEA. Trimming cost V 4 bases and J 5 bases; bases outside gene matches: 11. This CDR3 is CASSSSYGTGDEQYF. The CDR3 DNA is TGTGCCAGCAGCTCCTCGTATGGCACAGGGGACGAGCAGTACTTC.

The rearrangement uses TRBV5-4 and TRBJ1-2; D may be TRBD1 (6 bases). Germline lookup yields CDR1 SGHNT and CDR2 YYREEE (reference sequence). V lost 2 bases and J 0 bases, leaving 17 bases between the germline ends. The CDR3 has 17 amino acids. The CDR3 loop is CASSFLRRGDSNYGYTF. The CDR3 DNA follows: TGTGCCAGCAGCTTTCTCCGCAGGGGAGATTCTAACTATGGCTACACCTTC.

The rearrangement links TRBV6-5 to TRBJ1-3; TRBD1 matches at 7 bases. The CDR3 length is 13 residues. Germline assignment: CDR1 MNHEY and CDR2 SVGAGI. Trimming at V came to 6 bases and at J to 4 bases, leaving 3 bases not matched to a gene. For the CDR3, the DNA is TGTGCCAGCAGGACAGGGTTCGGAAACACCATATATTTT. Amino acid sequence: CASRTGFGNTIYF.

There are a few counts of this clone. The chain joins TRBV7-8 to TRBJ2-1; maybe TRBD2 (5 bases). This CDR3 contains 12 residues. Trimming removed 5 bases at V and 9 bases at J, with 11 bases between. Per the germline V gene, CDR1 is SGHVS and CDR2 is FQNEAQ. The CDR3 sequence: CASSRARAEQFF. The CDR3 nucleotides are TGTGCCAGCAGCCGAGCGAGGGCTGAGCAGTTCTTC.

This sequence joins TRBV6-5 and TRBJ1-1; TRBD1 might be the D (5 bases). This CDR3 comprises 13 residues. CDR1 MNHEY and CDR2 SVGAGI come from the germline V gene. The ends were cut back, 8 bases at V and 0 bases at J, with 10 bases in the middle. Written as DNA, the CDR3 is TGTGCCAGCGGGGGGACGCTGAACACTGAAGCTTTCTTT. It translates to CASGGTLNTEAFF.

The gene calls are TRBV5-1 and TRBJ2-7; TRBD1 agrees at 7 bases. Trimming cost V 0 bases and J 4 bases; bases outside gene matches: 4. The CDR3 consists of 14 residues. Germline V gives CDR1 SGHRS, CDR2 YFSETQ. The chain's CDR3 is CASSLGGGSYEQYF. The CDR3 DNA follows: TGCGCCAGCAGCTTGGGAGGGGGCAGTTACGAGCAGTACTTC.

The chain combines TRBV20-1 with TRBJ2-1, with 12 bases lining up with TRBD2. The CDR3 covers 18 residues. The V and J ends lost 3 bases and 1 base, in that order; junction bases with no gene match: 10. Per germline, CDR1 DFQATT and CDR2 SNEGSKA (reference sequence). CDR3 protein: CSASRASGRVQSYNEQFF. CDR3 coding DNA: TGCAGTGCTAGTAGGGCTAGCGGGAGGGTACAATCCTACAATGAGCAGTTCTTC.

This clone was seen a handful of times. This rearrangement joins TRBV9 to TRBJ2-7; 7 bases line up with TRBD1. Germline trimming cut 4 bases from V and 2 bases from J; bases unmatched to any gene: 9. Germline values: CDR1 SGDLS, CDR2 YYNGEE. CDR3 length: 15 amino acids. CDR3 nucleotide sequence: TGTGCCAGCAGCTTGGGACAGACTTTGACCTACGAGCAGTACTTC. Translation: CASSLGQTLTYEQYF.

The V gene is TRBV15, the J gene TRBJ1-5; D not certain. The CDR3 is made up of 15 amino acids. From germline, CDR1 is LNHNV and CDR2 YYDKDF (reference sequence). The V gene lost 0 bases and the J gene lost 4 bases, with 10 bases spanning the gap. The CDR3 DNA is TGTGCCACCAGCAGAGATGTGCAGGTTAATCAGCCCCAGCATTTT. This codes for CATSRDVQVNQPQHF.

CDR3 in DNA: TGTGCCAGCAGTCGGGGACAGGGAGATGAAGCTTTCTTT. Protein: CASSRGQGDEAFF. The V call is TRBV6-6, the J call TRBJ1-1; TRBD1 agrees at 9 bases. Trimming took 5 bases from V and 7 from J; bases not matched to a gene: 5. This CDR3 is built from 13 residues. CDR1 and CDR2 (germline): MNHNY, SVGAGI (reference sequence).

V and J are TRBV29-1 and TRBJ2-5; maybe TRBD2 (6 bases). V shed 6 bases and J shed 3 bases, with 17 bases lying between them. CDR1 and CDR2 (germline): SQVTM, ANQGSEA. The length of the CDR3 is 14 residues. The CDR3 coding sequence is TGCAGCGTCCGTAACGGGGGACGAGAAGAGACCCAGTACTTC. Its translation: CSVRNGGREETQYF.

This chain joins TRBV19 and TRBJ2-1; 9 bases fit TRBD2. Germline assignment: CDR1 LNHDA and CDR2 SQIVND (reference sequence). This CDR3 is 16 amino acids long. V lost 6 bases and J lost 4; bases outside the gene matches: 10. The CDR3 loop is CASSPLAGLEYNEQFF. CDR3 sequence (DNA): TGTGCCAGTAGCCCCCTAGCGGGACTCGAGTACAATGAGCAGTTCTTC.

A few counts support this clone. The chain has TRBV9 and TRBJ2-7; D is perhaps TRBD2 (5 bases). The length of the CDR3 is 12 residues. Germline V gene data show CDR1 as SGDLS and CDR2 as YYNGEE. V lost 0 bases to trimming and J lost 6 bases, with 7 bases between them. The CDR3 bases are TGTGCCAGCAGCGTAGTAGGAGGCGAGCAGTACTTC. Amino acids: CASSVVGGEQYF. Filled out from reference TRBV9 and TRBJ2-7, the complete variable domain reads DSGVTQTPKHLITATGQRVTLRCSPRSGDLSVYWYQQSLDQGLQFLIQYYNGEERAKGNILERFSAQQFPDLHSELNLSSLELGDSALYFCASSVVGGEQYFGPGTRLTVT.